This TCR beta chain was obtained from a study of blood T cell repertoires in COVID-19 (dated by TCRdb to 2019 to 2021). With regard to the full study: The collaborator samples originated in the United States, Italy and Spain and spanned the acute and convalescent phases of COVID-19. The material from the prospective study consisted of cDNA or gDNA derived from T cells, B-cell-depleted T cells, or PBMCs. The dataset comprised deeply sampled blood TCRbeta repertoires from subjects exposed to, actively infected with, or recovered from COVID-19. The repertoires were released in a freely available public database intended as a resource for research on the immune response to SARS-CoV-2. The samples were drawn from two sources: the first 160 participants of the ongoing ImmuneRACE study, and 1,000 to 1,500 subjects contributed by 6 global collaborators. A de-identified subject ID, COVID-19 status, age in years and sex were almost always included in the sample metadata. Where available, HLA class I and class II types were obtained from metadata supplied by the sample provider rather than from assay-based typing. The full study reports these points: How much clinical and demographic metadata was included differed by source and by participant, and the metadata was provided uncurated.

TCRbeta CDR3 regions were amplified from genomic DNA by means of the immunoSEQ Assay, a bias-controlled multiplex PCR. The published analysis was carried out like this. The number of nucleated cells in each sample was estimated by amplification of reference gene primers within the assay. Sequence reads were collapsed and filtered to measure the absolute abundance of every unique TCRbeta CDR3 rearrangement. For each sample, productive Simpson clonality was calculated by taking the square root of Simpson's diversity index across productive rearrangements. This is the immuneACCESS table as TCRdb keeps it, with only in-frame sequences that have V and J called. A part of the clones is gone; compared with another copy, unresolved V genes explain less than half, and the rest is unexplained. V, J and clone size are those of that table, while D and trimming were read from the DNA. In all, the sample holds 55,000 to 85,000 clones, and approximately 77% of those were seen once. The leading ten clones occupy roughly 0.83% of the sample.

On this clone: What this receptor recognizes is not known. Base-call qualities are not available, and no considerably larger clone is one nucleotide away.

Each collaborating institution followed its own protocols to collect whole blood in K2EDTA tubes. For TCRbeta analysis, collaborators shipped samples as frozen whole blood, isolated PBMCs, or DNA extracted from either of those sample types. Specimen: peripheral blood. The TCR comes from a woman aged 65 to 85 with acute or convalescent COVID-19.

The DNA sequence is as follows: TGTGCCAGCACTTTCGTCGGAAGGGGTCGCTCCTACAATGAGCAGTTCTTC. It codes for CASTFVGRGRSYNEQFF. In this chain, TRBV19 is recombined with TRBJ2-1; the D gene is perhaps TRBD1, from 5 matching bases. The cysteine opens and the phenylalanine closes a CDR3 of 17 amino acids. The sequence is cut down to CDR3 DNA, 51 bases in frame from base 1. V lost 9 bases and J lost 0 bases; the stretch between them is 21 bases long. CDR1 LNHDA and CDR2 SQIVND are derived from the germline V gene (reference sequence).